This T cell receptor beta chain was identified in a study of blood T cells in healthy people across ages. About the study: Template switching caught about one barcoded beta molecule for each two T cells.

The germline gives CDR1 MNHEY, CDR2 SVGAGI. V shed 8 bases and J 7 bases; nucleotides not matched to a gene: 9. This CDR3 is 13 amino acids long. This clonotype was recorded at least ten times. Total RNA was extracted at no less than 6 micrograms per sample. Together with a sample-barcoded 5' primer, a J-beta primer mix was included in a second PCR lasting about 7 to 11 cycles. TCRdb ran MiXCR on the 5' RACE reads and lists one entry per CDR3 protein. The sample lists around 500,000 distinct CDR3 sequences, around half occurring once. The source is a man of 80 years or more in good health. V is TRBV6-5 and J is TRBJ1-2, with 8 bases lining up with TRBD1. What was sequenced was blood. CDR3 coding DNA: TGTGCCAGCGCCCCGACAGGGGTTGTTGGCTACACCTTC. This gives the protein CASAPTGVVGYTF.